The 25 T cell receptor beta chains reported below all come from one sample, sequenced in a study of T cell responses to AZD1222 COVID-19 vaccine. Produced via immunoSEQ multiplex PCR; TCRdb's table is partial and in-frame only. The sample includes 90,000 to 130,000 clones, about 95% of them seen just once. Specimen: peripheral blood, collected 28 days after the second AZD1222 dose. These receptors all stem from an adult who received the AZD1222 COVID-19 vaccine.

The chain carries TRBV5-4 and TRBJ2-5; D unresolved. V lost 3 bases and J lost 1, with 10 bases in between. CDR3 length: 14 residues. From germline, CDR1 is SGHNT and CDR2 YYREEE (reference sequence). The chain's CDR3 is CASSSPLVQETQYF. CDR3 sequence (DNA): TGTGCCAGCAGCTCTCCCTTAGTCCAAGAGACCCAGTACTTC.

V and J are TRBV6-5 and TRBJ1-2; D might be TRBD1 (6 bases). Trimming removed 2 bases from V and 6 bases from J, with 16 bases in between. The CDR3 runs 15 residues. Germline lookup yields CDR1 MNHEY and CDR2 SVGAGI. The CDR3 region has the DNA TGTGCCAGCAGTTACGAGGGGGGCGAGTTGGATGGCTACACCTTC. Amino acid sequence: CASSYEGGELDGYTF.

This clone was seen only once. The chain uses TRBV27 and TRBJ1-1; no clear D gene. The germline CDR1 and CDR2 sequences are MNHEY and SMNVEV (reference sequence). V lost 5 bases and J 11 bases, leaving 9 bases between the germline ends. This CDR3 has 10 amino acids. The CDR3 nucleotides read TGTGCCAGCAGTCTTGGCGTCGCTTTCTTT. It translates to CASSLGVAFF.

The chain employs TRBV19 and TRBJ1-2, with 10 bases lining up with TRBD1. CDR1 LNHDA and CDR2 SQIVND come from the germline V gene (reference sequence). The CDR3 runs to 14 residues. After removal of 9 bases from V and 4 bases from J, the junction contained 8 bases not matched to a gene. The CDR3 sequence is CASHTGQGGYGYTF. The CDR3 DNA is TGTGCCAGCCATACAGGACAGGGGGGCTATGGCTACACCTTC.

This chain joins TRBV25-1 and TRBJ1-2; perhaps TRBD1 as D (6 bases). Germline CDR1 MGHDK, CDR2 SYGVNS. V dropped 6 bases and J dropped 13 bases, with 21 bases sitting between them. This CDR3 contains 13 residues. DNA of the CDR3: TGTGCCAGCAGGTTAGACGGGGGCAATAGTTTCACCTTC. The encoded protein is CASRLDGGNSFTF.

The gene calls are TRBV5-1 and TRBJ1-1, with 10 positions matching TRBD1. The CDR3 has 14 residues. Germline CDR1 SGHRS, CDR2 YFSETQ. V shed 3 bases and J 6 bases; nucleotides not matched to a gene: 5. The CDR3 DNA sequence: TGCGCCAGCAGCTCGACAGGGGGCTATGCTGAAGCTTTCTTT. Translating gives CASSSTGGYAEAFF.

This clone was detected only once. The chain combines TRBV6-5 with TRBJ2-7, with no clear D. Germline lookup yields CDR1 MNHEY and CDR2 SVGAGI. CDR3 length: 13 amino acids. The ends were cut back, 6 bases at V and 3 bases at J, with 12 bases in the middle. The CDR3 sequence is CASRSTLNYEQYF. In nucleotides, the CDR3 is TGTGCCAGCAGGAGTACTCTAAACTACGAGCAGTACTTC.

The CDR3 DNA reads TGTGCCAGCTCACCACCGCAGGGTAGGAGGAGTGAAGCTTTCTTT. It yields the protein CASSPPQGRRSEAFF. J is TRBJ1-1 and V is TRBV18; the D gene is possibly TRBD1 (5 bases). Trimming cost V 0 bases and J 7 bases, with 15 bases left between them. Germline V gene data show CDR1 as KGHSH and CDR2 as LQKENI. The CDR3 covers 15 residues.

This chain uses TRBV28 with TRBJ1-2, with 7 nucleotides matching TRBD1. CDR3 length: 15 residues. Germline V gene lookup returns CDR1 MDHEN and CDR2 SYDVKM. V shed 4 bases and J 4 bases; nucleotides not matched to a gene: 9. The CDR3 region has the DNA TGTGCCAGCAGTTCGGTGACAGGGTACGCCTATGGCTACACCTTC. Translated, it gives CASSSVTGYAYGYTF.

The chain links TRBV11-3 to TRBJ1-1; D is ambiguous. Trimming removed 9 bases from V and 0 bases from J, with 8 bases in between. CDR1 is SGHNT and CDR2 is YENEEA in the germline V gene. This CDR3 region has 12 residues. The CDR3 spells CARGWVNTEAFF. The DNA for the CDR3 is TGTGCCAGGGGTTGGGTGAACACTGAAGCTTTCTTT.

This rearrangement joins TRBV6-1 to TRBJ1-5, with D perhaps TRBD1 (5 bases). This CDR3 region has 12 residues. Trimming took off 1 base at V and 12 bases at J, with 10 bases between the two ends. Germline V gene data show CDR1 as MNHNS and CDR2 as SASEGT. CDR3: CASSEGGGDQHF. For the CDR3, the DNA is TGTGCCAGCAGTGAAGGGGGGGGAGACCAGCATTTT.

CDR3 region: CASRTGENTEAFF. The CDR3 DNA follows: TGTGCCAGTAGGACAGGAGAAAACACTGAAGCTTTCTTT. This chain connects TRBV12-3 or TRBV12-4 to TRBJ1-1; 7 bases align to TRBD1. This CDR3 region has 13 residues. V was clipped by 9 bases and J by 2 bases; unmatched bases: 6.

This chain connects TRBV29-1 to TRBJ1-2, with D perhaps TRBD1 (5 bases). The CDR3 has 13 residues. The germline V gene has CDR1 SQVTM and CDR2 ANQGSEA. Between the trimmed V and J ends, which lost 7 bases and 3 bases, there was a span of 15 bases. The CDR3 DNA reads TGCAGCGCCTGGGAAGGGACGGACTATGGCTACACCTTC. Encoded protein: CSAWEGTDYGYTF. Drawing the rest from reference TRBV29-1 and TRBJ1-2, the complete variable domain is SAVISQKPSRDICQRGTSLTIQCQVDSQVTMMFWYRQQPGQSLTLIATANQGSEATYESGFVIDKFPISRPNLTFSTLTVSNMSPEDSSIYLCSAWEGTDYGYTFGSGTRLTVV.

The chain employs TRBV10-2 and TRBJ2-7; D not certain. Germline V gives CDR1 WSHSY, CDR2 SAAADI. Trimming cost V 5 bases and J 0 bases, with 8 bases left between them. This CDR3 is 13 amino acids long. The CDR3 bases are TGCGCCAGCAGTAGGACGAGCTCCTACGAGCAGTACTTC. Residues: CASSRTSSYEQYF.

CDR3 region: CASSLKGDQPQHF. The CDR3, as DNA: TGTGCCAGCAGCTTAAAGGGAGATCAGCCCCAGCATTTT. This sequence joins TRBV7-2 and TRBJ1-5, with D unclear. Germline CDR1 reads SGHTA; CDR2 reads FQGNSA. The V gene lost 2 bases and the J gene lost 5 bases, with 7 bases spanning the gap. The length of the CDR3 is 13 residues. Full variable domain (outside the CDR3, taken from reference TRBV7-2 and TRBJ1-5): GAGVSQSPSNKVTEKGKDVELRCDPISGHTALYWYRQSLGQGLEFLIYFQGNSAPDKSGLPSDRFSAERTGGSVSTLTIQRTQQEDSAVYLCASSLKGDQPQHFGDGTRLSIL.

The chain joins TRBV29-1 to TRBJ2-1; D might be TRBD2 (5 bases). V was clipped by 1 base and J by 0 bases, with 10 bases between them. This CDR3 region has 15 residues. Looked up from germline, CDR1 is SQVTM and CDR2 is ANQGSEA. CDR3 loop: CSVEATGSSYNEQFF. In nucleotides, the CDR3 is TGCAGCGTTGAAGCGACGGGAAGCTCCTACAATGAGCAGTTCTTC.

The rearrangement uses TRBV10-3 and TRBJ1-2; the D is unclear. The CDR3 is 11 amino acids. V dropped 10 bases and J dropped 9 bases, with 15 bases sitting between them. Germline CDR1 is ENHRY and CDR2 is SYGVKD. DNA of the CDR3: TGTGCCACCCGGGCTTCGGAGAGCTACACCTTC. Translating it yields CATRASESYTF.

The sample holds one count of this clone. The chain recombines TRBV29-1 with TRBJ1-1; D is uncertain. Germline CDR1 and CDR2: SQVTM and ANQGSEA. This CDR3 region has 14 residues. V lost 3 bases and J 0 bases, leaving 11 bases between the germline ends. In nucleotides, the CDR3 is TGCAGCGTTGAGGTTGGGCAGCTGAACACTGAAGCTTTCTTT. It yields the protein CSVEVGQLNTEAFF. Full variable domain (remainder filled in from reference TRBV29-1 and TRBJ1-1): SAVISQKPSRDICQRGTSLTIQCQVDSQVTMMFWYRQQPGQSLTLIATANQGSEATYESGFVIDKFPISRPNLTFSTLTVSNMSPEDSSIYLCSVEVGQLNTEAFFGQGTRLTVV.

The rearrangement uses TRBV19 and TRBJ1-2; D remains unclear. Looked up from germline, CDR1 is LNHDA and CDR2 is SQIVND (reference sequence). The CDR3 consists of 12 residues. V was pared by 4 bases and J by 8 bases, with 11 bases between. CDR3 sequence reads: CASSKGSQGYTF. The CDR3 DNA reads TGTGCCAGTAGTAAAGGGTCGCAGGGCTACACCTTC.

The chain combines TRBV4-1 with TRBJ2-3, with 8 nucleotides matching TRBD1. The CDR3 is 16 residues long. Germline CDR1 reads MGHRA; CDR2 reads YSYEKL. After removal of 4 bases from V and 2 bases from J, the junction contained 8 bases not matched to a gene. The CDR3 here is CASSPGQGISTDTQYF. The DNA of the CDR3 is TGCGCCAGCAGCCCAGGACAGGGAATTTCCACAGATACGCAGTATTTT.

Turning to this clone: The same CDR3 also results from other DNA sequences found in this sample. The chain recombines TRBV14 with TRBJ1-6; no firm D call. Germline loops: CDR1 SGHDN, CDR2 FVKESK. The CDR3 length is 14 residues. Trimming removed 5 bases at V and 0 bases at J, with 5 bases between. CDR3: CASSRGSYNSPLHF. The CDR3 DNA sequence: TGTGCCAGCAGCAGAGGCTCCTATAATTCACCCCTCCACTTT.

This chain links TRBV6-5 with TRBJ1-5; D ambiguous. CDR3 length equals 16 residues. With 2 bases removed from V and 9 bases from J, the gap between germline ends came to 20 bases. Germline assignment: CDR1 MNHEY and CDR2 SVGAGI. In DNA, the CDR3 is TGTGCCAGCAGTTACCCGGCGTTTCAGGACCAAACGCCCCAGCATTTT. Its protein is CASSYPAFQDQTPQHF.

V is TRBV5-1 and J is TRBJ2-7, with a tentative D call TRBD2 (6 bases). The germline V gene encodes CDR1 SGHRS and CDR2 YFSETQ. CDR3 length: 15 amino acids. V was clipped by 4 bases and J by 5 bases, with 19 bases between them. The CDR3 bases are TGCGCCAGCAGCCTAGCGACGGCGTTTGTGGACGAGCAGTACTTC. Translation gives CASSLATAFVDEQYF.

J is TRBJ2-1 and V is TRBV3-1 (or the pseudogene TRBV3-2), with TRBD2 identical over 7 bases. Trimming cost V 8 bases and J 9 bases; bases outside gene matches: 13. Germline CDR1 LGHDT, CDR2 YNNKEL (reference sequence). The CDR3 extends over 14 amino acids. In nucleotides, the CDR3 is TGTGCCAGCCGGAGCGGGATAGGTACCACTGAGCAGTTCTTC. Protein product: CASRSGIGTTEQFF.

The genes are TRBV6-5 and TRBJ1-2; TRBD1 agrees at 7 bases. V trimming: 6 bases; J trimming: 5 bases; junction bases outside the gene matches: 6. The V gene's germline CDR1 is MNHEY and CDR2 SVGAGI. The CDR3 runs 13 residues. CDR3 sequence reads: CASSRSGGYGYTF. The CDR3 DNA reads TGTGCCAGCAGCCGCTCAGGGGGTTATGGCTACACCTTC.